This T cell receptor beta chain was found in a study of T cells in Graves' hyperthyroidism and ophthalmopathy. In the study overall: At the time of initial diagnosis and before any treatment, peripheral blood was collected.

In the ophthalmopathy cohort, Clinical Activity Score was at least 3, NOSPECS grade at least 4, and duration under 3 months. In making diagnoses, clinical symptoms, serum thyroxine and TRAb, thyroid ultrasound and orbital computed tomography were all used. Extraction of PBMCs used roughly 9.3 ml of fresh peripheral blood. RNA transcripts provided the source from which TCR beta CDR3 regions were amplified. Researchers ran a first-round RT-PCR on the TCR CDR3 using the HTBI primer set. TCRdb passed the multiplex PCR reads through MiXCR, listing each CDR3 protein once. The table records 250,000 to 300,000 distinct CDR3 sequences, about 18% of them present only once. The germline V gene encodes CDR1 SQVTM and CDR2 ANQGSEA. Trimming left V 4 bases short and J 4 bases short, with 13 bases between. This CDR3 has 13 residues.

Sequencing used blood. The origin of this receptor is a woman in her sixties or seventies with Graves' ophthalmopathy. V gene TRBV29-1 combines with J gene TRBJ1-1; weak D call: TRBD1 (5 bases). The CDR3 spells CSVGGFSGTEAFF. CDR3 bases: TGCAGCGTTGGGGGGTTTTCGGGCACTGAAGCTTTCTTT. The variable domain in full, with the rest retrieved from reference TRBV29-1 and TRBJ1-1, is SAVISQKPSRDICQRGTSLTIQCQVDSQVTMMFWYRQQPGQSLTLIATANQGSEATYESGFVIDKFPISRPNLTFSTLTVSNMSPEDSSIYLCSVGGFSGTEAFFGQGTRLTVV.